The clone carrying this T cell receptor (beta chain) was found a few times. Its antigen remains unidentified. V was clipped by 5 bases and J by 4 bases; unmatched bases: 4. This CDR3 has 15 residues. Germline V gives CDR1 SGHAT, CDR2 FQNNGV. Presence of unique molecular identifiers characterized the TCR beta cDNA libraries. Once about 0.85 to 10 million T cells were used, roughly 0.5 million cDNA molecules resulted. TCRdb redid the calling of the PCR reads with MiXCR, one entry per CDR3 protein. The sample contains roughly 400,000 distinct CDR3 sequences, approximately 42% of which appear only once. The data belong to a study of post-analysis software for immune sequencing data. The wider study: Patients with relapsing-remitting, secondary progressive and progressive-relapsing multiple sclerosis courses were all represented. Regarding the study as a whole: Higher frequency in patients than in controls was seen for five TRBV segments, with TRBV5-6, TRBV5-1 and TRBV20-1 among them. When the samples were clustered directly with F measure, those that had been prepared in the same batch showed strong co-clustering. The normalized Chao1 diversity of multiple sclerosis patients was significantly lower than that of controls.

The sequencing sample was made of blood. The chain couples TRBV11-2 to TRBJ2-1; the match to TRBD2 covers 11 bases. This TCR was sampled from a girl aged 2-10 years with multiple sclerosis. CDR3: CASSHSGGVYNEQFF. CDR3 nucleotides: TGTGCCAGCAGCCATAGCGGGGGGGTATACAATGAGCAGTTCTTC.